This T cell receptor beta chain was identified during a study of blood T cell repertoires in COVID-19. On the study more broadly: Some COVID-19 samples were acute and others convalescent; all came from the United States, Italy and Spain. Sources were T cells, B-cell-depleted T cells, or PBMCs; the material itself was cDNA or gDNA.

V lost 4 bases and J 2 bases, leaving 12 bases between the germline ends. Germline V lookup: CDR1 MNHEY, CDR2 SVGAGI. The CDR3 spans 15 residues. Clones were read by immunoSEQ multiplex PCR, and TCRdb kept only the in-frame ones, dropping some. The table shows around 130,000 clones, with less than 85% occurring only once. The source material was peripheral blood. The chain is built from TRBV6-5 and TRBJ2-1, with D unresolved. The receptor was derived from a woman of 80 years or more with acute or convalescent COVID-19. CDR3: CASSSLIGPYNEQFF. The DNA for the CDR3 is TGTGCCAGCAGTTCTTTAATTGGGCCCTACAATGAGCAGTTCTTC.